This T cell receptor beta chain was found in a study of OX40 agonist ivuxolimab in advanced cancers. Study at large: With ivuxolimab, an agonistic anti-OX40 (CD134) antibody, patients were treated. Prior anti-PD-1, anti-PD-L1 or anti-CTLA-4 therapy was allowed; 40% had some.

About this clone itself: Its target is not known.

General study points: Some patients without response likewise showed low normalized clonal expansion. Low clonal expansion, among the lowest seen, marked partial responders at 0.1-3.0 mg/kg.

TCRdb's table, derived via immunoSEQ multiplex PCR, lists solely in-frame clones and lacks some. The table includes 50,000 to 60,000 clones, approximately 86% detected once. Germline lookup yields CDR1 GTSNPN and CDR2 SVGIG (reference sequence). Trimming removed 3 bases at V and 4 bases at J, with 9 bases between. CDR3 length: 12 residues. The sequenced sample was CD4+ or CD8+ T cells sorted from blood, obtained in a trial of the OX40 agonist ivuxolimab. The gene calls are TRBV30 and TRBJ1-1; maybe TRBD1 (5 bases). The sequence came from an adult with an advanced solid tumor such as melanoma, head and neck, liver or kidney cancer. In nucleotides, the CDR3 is TGTGCCTGGAGAGGGGAGAGCACTGAAGCTTTCTTT. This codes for CAWRGESTEAFF.